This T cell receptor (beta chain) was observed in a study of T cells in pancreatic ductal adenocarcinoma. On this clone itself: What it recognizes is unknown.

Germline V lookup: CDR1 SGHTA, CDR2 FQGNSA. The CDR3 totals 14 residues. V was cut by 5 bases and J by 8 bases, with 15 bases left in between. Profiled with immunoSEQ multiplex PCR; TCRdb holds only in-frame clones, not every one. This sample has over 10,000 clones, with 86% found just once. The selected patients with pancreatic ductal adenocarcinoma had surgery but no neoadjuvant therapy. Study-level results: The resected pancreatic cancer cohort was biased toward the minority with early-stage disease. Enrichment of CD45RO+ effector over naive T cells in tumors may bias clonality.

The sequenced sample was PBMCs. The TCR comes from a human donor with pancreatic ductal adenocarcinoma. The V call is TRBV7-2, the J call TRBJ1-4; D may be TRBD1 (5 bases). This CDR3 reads CASSTGGRLEKLFF. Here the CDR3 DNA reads TGTGCCAGCAGCACAGGCGGGCGGCTCGAAAAACTGTTTTTT. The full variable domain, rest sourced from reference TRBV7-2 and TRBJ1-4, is GAGVSQSPSNKVTEKGKDVELRCDPISGHTALYWYRQSLGQGLEFLIYFQGNSAPDKSGLPSDRFSAERTGGSVSTLTIQRTQQEDSAVYLCASSTGGRLEKLFFGSGTQLSVL.